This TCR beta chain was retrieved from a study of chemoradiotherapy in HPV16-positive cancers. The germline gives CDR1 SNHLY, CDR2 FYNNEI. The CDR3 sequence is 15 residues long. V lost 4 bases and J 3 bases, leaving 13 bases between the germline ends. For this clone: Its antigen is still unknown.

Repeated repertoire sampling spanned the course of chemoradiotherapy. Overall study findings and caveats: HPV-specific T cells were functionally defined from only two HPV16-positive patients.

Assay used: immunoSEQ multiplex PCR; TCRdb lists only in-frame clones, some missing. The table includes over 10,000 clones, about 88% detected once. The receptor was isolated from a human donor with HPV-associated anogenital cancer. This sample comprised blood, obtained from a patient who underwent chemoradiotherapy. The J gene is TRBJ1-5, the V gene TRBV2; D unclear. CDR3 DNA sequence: TGTGCCAGCAGTGTTAGGTTAGGGCCCAATCAGCCCCAGCATTTT. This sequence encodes CASSVRLGPNQPQHF.